Listed here are 29 T cell receptor beta chains from one sample, sequenced in a study of blood T cell repertoires in COVID-19. TCRdb keeps only in-frame clones here, not all; method: immunoSEQ multiplex PCR. The sample lists 250,000 to 400,000 clones, roughly 90% occurring once. Sequenced sample: peripheral blood. The receptors derive from a woman in her 30s with COVID-19, enrolled during active disease.

The chain uses TRBV19 and TRBJ1-1; 9 nucleotides agree with TRBD1. The CDR3 has 12 amino acids. V shed 11 bases and J 7 bases; nucleotides not matched to a gene: 8. Per the germline V gene, CDR1 is LNHDA and CDR2 is SQIVND (reference sequence). This CDR3 is CASAQGAFEAFF. The CDR3 coding sequence is TGTGCCTCAGCACAGGGGGCCTTTGAAGCTTTCTTT.

This clone was seen only a few times. This rearrangement joins TRBV2 to TRBJ2-1; the D gene is possibly TRBD1 (6 bases). The CDR3 contains 13 residues. V lost 6 bases, J lost 5 bases, and 11 bases lay in between. CDR1 is SNHLY, CDR2 FYNNEI, per germline. The CDR3 is CASRTGRNNEQFF. The CDR3 nucleotides read TGTGCCAGCAGGACAGGACGGAACAATGAGCAGTTCTTC.

Turning to this clone: This CDR3 is also generated by other DNA sequences in the sample. The V call is TRBV15, the J call TRBJ2-1; D perhaps matches TRBD1 (5 bases). The V and J ends lost 0 bases and 0 bases respectively, with 6 bases between them. Germline CDR1 reads LNHNV; CDR2 reads YYDKDF (reference sequence). The CDR3 sequence is 15 residues long. Written as DNA, the CDR3 is TGTGCCACCAGCAGAGATAGGGGCTCCTACAATGAGCAGTTCTTC. Translation gives CATSRDRGSYNEQFF.

The V and J genes are TRBV7-2 and TRBJ1-6; the D is unclear. This CDR3 spans 16 amino acids. Trimming pared 0 bases from V and 8 bases from J, leaving 14 bases between. Germline-derived CDR1 and CDR2 are SGHTA and FQGNSA. The CDR3 DNA follows: TGTGCCAGCAGCTTAGCGAAGGGAGCCTCGTATTCACCCCTCCACTTT. Protein sequence: CASSLAKGASYSPLHF.

The rearrangement joins TRBV10-3 to TRBJ2-4; D perhaps matches TRBD2 (6 bases). Germline-derived CDR1 and CDR2 are ENHRY and SYGVKD. This CDR3 spans 13 amino acids. Trimming left V 2 bases short and J 6 bases short, with 8 bases between. The CDR3 sequence: CAISEIGGNIQYF. CDR3 nucleotides: TGTGCCATCAGTGAGATCGGGGGAAACATTCAGTACTTC.

V is TRBV5-1 and J is TRBJ2-7, with 7 bases matching TRBD1. Germline values: CDR1 SGHRS, CDR2 YFSETQ. The CDR3 loop spans 13 amino acids. With V trimmed by 3 bases and J by 2 bases, 2 bases remained unmatched. CDR3 loop: CASSWGQTYEQYF. The CDR3, as DNA: TGCGCCAGCAGCTGGGGACAGACCTACGAGCAGTACTTC.

The rearrangement uses TRBV10-3 and TRBJ2-3; the match to TRBD2 covers 9 bases. Germline CDR1 and CDR2: ENHRY and SYGVKD. With 0 bases clipped from V and 7 bases from J, the junction kept 14 bases outside the gene matches. The CDR3 is made up of 18 amino acids. The CDR3 loop reads CAISESTSSGSWGNTQYF. CDR3 nucleotides: TGTGCCATCAGTGAGTCAACTAGTAGCGGGAGTTGGGGAAATACGCAGTATTTT.

J is TRBJ1-2 and V is TRBV7-9, with D possibly matching TRBD1 (5 bases). Germline CDR1 reads SEHNR; CDR2 reads FQNEAQ (reference sequence). This CDR3 is 16 amino acids long. The V end lost 1 base, the J end lost 2 bases, and 14 bases lay between the germline ends. The CDR3 DNA reads TGTGCCAGCAGCTTAGTGACAGACCACTTAAACTATGGCTACACCTTC. Its protein is CASSLVTDHLNYGYTF.

The rearrangement links TRBV3-1 (or the pseudogene TRBV3-2) to TRBJ2-5; D possibly corresponds to TRBD2 (6 bases). Germline CDR1 is LGHDT and CDR2 is YNNKEL (reference sequence). This CDR3 comprises 16 residues. V lost 0 bases, J lost 5 bases, and 16 bases lay in between. The CDR3 DNA reads TGTGCCAGCAGCCAAGAACCGCCTGCGGGGATGGAGACCCAGTACTTC. Translating it yields CASSQEPPAGMETQYF.

The chain has TRBV3-1 (or the pseudogene TRBV3-2) and TRBJ2-7; no clear D gene. This CDR3 has 13 amino acids. Deletions cut 1 base from V and 3 bases from J, with 7 bases between. Germline loops: CDR1 LGHDT, CDR2 YNNKEL (reference sequence). The CDR3 reads CASSQVHNYEQYF. CDR3 nucleotide sequence: TGTGCCAGCAGCCAAGTCCACAACTACGAGCAGTACTTC.

The rearrangement joins TRBV27 to TRBJ1-2; 8 bases agree with TRBD1. V gave up 6 bases and J gave up 6 bases; unmatched junction bases: 15. The length of the CDR3 is 16 residues. Germline CDR1 is MNHEY and CDR2 is SMNVEV (reference sequence). The CDR3 DNA reads as TGTGCCAGCAGAAAAGCAGGGGGCGCAATCCTACATGGCTACACCTTC. It specifies CASRKAGGAILHGYTF.

This sequence joins TRBV7-9 and TRBJ2-1; a possible D gene is TRBD2 (6 bases). The CDR3 runs to 16 residues. Trimming took off 1 base at V and 3 bases at J, with 13 bases between the two ends. Per germline, CDR1 SEHNR and CDR2 FQNEAQ (reference sequence). CDR3 DNA sequence: TGTGCCAGCAGCTTAGTACCCGGAGCGGGCTACAATGAGCAGTTCTTC. It yields the protein CASSLVPGAGYNEQFF.

In this sample, this clone turned up once. The chain employs TRBV6-6 and TRBJ1-1, with D maybe TRBD1 (6 bases). CDR1 and CDR2 (germline): MNHNY, SVGAGI (reference sequence). V dropped 1 base and J dropped 1 base, with 13 bases sitting between them. This CDR3 is built from 16 residues. Here the CDR3 DNA reads TGTGCCAGCAGTTACTTTCCCGGGACACAGAACACTGAAGCTTTCTTT. It yields the protein CASSYFPGTQNTEAFF.

This clone was recorded only once. The rearrangement joins TRBV6-1 to TRBJ2-3; D unresolved. CDR1 is MNHNS and CDR2 is SASEGT in the germline V gene. The CDR3 runs 15 residues. Deletions cut 1 base from V and 0 bases from J, with 8 bases between. The CDR3 region is CASSEGSSSTDTQYF. CDR3 bases: TGTGCCAGCAGTGAAGGTTCTTCTAGCACAGATACGCAGTATTTT.

V usage is TRBV7-9 and J usage is TRBJ1-3; perhaps TRBD1 as D (6 bases). Trimming took 5 bases from V and 4 from J, leaving 15 bases between them. Per the germline V gene, CDR1 is SEHNR and CDR2 is FQNEAQ (reference sequence). This CDR3 region has 15 residues. The CDR3 sequence: CASSHPRGSGNTIYF. The CDR3 DNA is TGTGCCAGCAGCCACCCCAGGGGTTCGGGAAACACCATATATTTT.

This clone is a singleton in its sample. V gene TRBV30 combines with J gene TRBJ2-2; maybe TRBD2 (6 bases). The V and J ends lost 3 bases and 6 bases respectively, with 14 bases between them. Germline assignment: CDR1 GTSNPN and CDR2 SVGIG (reference sequence). This CDR3 region has 14 residues. In nucleotides, the CDR3 is TGTGCCTGGAGAGGCGGGACCAATTCCGGGGAGCTGTTTTTT. It codes for CAWRGGTNSGELFF. The entire variable domain, with the rest obtained from reference TRBV30 and TRBJ2-2, is as follows: SQTIHQWPATLVQPVGSPLSLECTVEGTSNPNLYWYRQAAGRGLQLLFYSVGIGQISSEVPQNLSASRPQDRQFILSSKKLLLSDSGFYLCAWRGGTNSGELFFGEGSRLTVL.

The rearrangement joins TRBV10-3 to TRBJ1-2; D uncertain. The CDR3 covers 17 residues. V was trimmed by 0 bases and J by 0 bases, leaving 14 bases between them. The germline V gene has CDR1 ENHRY and CDR2 SYGVKD. This chain's CDR3 is CAISESIYVATNYGYTF. The CDR3 DNA reads as TGTGCCATCAGTGAGTCGATATATGTTGCGACTAACTATGGCTACACCTTC.

The CDR3 spells CASLGTSGYNEQFF. The DNA of the CDR3 is TGCGCCAGCCTCGGGACTAGCGGGTACAATGAGCAGTTCTTC. This chain connects TRBV23-1 to TRBJ2-1; TRBD2 matches 12 bases. TRBV23-1 is labeled an ORF, and its function is uncertain. This CDR3 has 14 amino acids. V gave up 8 bases and J gave up 4 bases; unmatched junction bases: 3.

This clone occurred a few times. This rearrangement joins TRBV28 to TRBJ1-1, with D perhaps TRBD1 (5 bases). Per germline, CDR1 MDHEN and CDR2 SYDVKM. The germline V and J ends were trimmed by 6 bases and 4 bases, with 15 bases remaining between them. This CDR3 contains 14 residues. The CDR3 DNA follows: TGTGCCAGCAGGGACAATGTAATTGCCACTGAAGCTTTCTTT. This translates into CASRDNVIATEAFF.

The gene calls are TRBV3-1 (or the pseudogene TRBV3-2) and TRBJ2-7; tentatively, D is TRBD2 (5 bases). CDR1 and CDR2 (germline): LGHDT, YNNKEL (reference sequence). This CDR3 contains 13 residues. V was pared by 3 bases and J by 4 bases, with 10 bases between. DNA for the CDR3: TGTGCCAGCAGCCATTCCGCGGGTTACGAGCAGTACTTC. This codes for CASSHSAGYEQYF.

The CDR3 protein is CASSHRGLTEAFF. In DNA, the CDR3 is TGTGCCAGCAGTCACAGGGGGCTGACTGAAGCTTTCTTT. V is TRBV2 and J is TRBJ1-1, with 9 bases matching TRBD1. V trimming: 5 bases; J trimming: 5 bases; junction bases outside the gene matches: 3. The germline V gene has CDR1 SNHLY and CDR2 FYNNEI. This CDR3 has 13 amino acids.

V gene TRBV7-9 combines with J gene TRBJ1-1, with a weak D call TRBD1 (5 bases). The V end was cut by 1 base, the J end by 1 base, with 10 bases between. The CDR3 is 15 residues long. The germline V gene encodes CDR1 SEHNR and CDR2 FQNEAQ (reference sequence). The CDR3 spells CASSLVGGQNTEAFF. The DNA for the CDR3 is TGTGCCAGCAGCTTAGTGGGGGGTCAGAACACTGAAGCTTTCTTT.

This clone was observed a few times. The chain has TRBV5-4 and TRBJ2-2; the match to TRBD1 covers 8 bases. Germline lookup yields CDR1 SGHNT and CDR2 YYREEE (reference sequence). The V and J ends lost 4 bases and 1 base, in that order; junction bases with no gene match: 6. This CDR3 has 16 amino acids. The DNA of the CDR3 is TGTGCCAGCAGCACGGGACAGGCGCTGAACACCGGGGAGCTGTTTTTT. As protein: CASSTGQALNTGELFF.

This chain connects TRBV5-6 to TRBJ1-2; TRBD1 might be the D (6 bases). V was trimmed by 0 bases and J by 4 bases, leaving 16 bases between them. The CDR3 runs 16 residues. CDR1 is SGHDT, CDR2 YYEEEE, per germline. This chain's CDR3 is CASSLDLQGLFYGYTF. CDR3 DNA sequence: TGTGCCAGCAGCTTGGATTTACAGGGCCTATTCTATGGCTACACCTTC.

A few counts support this clone. CDR3 amino acids: CASSDDGQRTEAFF. The CDR3 DNA is TGTGCCAGCAGTGACGATGGACAGCGAACTGAAGCTTTCTTT. This chain connects TRBV6-1 to TRBJ1-1; tentative D call: TRBD1 (6 bases). Germline V gene sequence: CDR1 MNHNS, CDR2 SASEGT. V lost 3 bases to trimming and J lost 5 bases, with 13 bases between them. The CDR3 totals 14 residues.

The chain couples TRBV9 to TRBJ1-2; D not resolved. V gave up 0 bases and J gave up 6 bases, with 12 bases separating them. The CDR3 extends over 14 amino acids. The germline V gene encodes CDR1 SGDLS and CDR2 YYNGEE. The CDR3 loop reads CASSVGFGVHGYTF. Here the CDR3 DNA reads TGTGCCAGCAGCGTAGGTTTCGGGGTCCATGGCTACACCTTC. Full variable domain (outside the CDR3, taken from reference TRBV9 and TRBJ1-2): DSGVTQTPKHLITATGQRVTLRCSPRSGDLSVYWYQQSLDQGLQFLIQYYNGEERAKGNILERFSAQQFPDLHSELNLSSLELGDSALYFCASSVGFGVHGYTFGSGTRLTVV.

This rearrangement joins TRBV10-2 to TRBJ1-1, with D maybe TRBD1 (6 bases). Germline loops: CDR1 WSHSY, CDR2 SAAADI. Trimming removed 8 bases at V and 1 base at J, with 11 bases between. The CDR3 extends over 13 amino acids. CDR3 loop: CASGGASNTEAFF. Written as DNA, the CDR3 is TGCGCCAGCGGGGGGGCCTCGAACACTGAAGCTTTCTTT.

The chain is built from TRBV2 and TRBJ2-7; TRBD1 might be the D (6 bases). Trimming shortened V by 2 bases and J by 4 bases, and 12 bases separated the two germline ends. CDR1 and CDR2 (germline): SNHLY, FYNNEI. The CDR3 sequence is 14 residues long. In DNA form, the CDR3 reads TGTGCCAGCAGTGAAAGGGGGAGTGTGTACGAGCAGTACTTC. It yields the protein CASSERGSVYEQYF.

The chain combines TRBV5-8 with TRBJ2-1, with TRBD2 matching over 13 bases. Germline CDR1 SGHTS, CDR2 YDEGEE. V dropped 0 bases and J dropped 6; count of bases not matched to a gene: 0. CDR3 length: 15 amino acids. CDR3 nucleotides: TGTGCCAGCAGCTTGGGGACTAGCGGGAGCAATGAGCAGTTCTTC. As protein: CASSLGTSGSNEQFF.